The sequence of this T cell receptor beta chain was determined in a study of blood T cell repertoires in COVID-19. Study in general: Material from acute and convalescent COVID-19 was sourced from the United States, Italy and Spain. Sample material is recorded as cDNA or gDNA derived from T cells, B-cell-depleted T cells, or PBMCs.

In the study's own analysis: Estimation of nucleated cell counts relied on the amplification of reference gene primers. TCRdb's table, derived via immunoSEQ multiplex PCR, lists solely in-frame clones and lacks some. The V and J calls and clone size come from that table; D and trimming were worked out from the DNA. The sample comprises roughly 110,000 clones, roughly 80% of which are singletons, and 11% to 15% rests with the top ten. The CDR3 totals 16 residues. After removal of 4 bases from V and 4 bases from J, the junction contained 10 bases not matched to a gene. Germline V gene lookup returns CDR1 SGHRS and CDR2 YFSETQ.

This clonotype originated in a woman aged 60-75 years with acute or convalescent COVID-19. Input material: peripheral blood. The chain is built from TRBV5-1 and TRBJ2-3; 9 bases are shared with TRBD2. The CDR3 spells CASSPGLASGADTQYF. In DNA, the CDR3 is TGCGCCAGCAGCCCGGGTTTGGCTAGCGGGGCAGATACGCAGTATTTT.